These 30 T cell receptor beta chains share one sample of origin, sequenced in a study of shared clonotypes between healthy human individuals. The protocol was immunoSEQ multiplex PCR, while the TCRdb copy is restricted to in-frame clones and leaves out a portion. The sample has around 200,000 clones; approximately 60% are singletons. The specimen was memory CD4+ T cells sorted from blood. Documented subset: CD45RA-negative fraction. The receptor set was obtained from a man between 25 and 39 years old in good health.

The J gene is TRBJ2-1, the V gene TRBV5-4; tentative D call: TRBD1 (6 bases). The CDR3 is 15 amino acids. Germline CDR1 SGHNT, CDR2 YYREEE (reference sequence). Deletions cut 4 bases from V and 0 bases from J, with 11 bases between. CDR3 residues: CASSGDTFSYNEQFF. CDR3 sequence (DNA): TGTGCCAGCAGCGGGGACACCTTCTCCTACAATGAGCAGTTCTTC.

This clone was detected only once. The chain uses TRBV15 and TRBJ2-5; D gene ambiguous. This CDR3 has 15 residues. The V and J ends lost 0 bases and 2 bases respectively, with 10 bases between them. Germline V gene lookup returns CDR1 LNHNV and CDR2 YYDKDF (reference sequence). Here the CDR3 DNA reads TGTGCCACCAGCAGAGATTATCTGGCTCAAGAGACCCAGTACTTC. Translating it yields CATSRDYLAQETQYF. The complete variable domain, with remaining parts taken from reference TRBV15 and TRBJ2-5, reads DAMVIQNPRYQVTQFGKPVTLSCSQTLNHNVMYWYQQKSSQAPKLLFHYYDKDFNNEADTPDNFQSRRPNTSFCFLDIRSPGLGDTAMYLCATSRDYLAQETQYFGPGTRLLVL.

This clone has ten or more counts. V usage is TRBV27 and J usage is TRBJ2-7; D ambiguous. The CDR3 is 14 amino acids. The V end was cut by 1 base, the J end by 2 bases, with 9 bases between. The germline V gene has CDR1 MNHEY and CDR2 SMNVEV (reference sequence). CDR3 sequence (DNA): TGTGCCAGCAGTTTATTCATGCGGCCCTACGAGCAGTACTTC. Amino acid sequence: CASSLFMRPYEQYF.

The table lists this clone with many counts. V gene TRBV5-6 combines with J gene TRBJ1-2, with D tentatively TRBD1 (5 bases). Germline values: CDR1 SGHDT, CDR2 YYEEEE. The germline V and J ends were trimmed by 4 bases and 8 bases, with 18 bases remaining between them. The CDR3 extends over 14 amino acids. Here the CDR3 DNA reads TGTGCCAGCAGCCCCGCGGGACCCGACGGAGGCTACACCTTC. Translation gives CASSPAGPDGGYTF.

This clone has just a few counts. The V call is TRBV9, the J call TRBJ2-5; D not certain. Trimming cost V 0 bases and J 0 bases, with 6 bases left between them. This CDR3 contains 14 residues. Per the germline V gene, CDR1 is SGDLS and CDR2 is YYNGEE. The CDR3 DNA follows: TGTGCCAGCAGCGTAGCTGTATACCAAGAGACCCAGTACTTC. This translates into CASSVAVYQETQYF.

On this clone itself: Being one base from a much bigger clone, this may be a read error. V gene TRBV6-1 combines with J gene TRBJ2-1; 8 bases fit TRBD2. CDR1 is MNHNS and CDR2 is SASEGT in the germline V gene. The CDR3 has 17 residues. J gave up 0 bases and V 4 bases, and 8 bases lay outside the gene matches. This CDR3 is CASSGGSAGGSYNEQFF. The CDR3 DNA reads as TGTGCCAGCAGTGGGGGATCGGCGGGGGGCTCCTACAATGAGCAGTTCTTC.

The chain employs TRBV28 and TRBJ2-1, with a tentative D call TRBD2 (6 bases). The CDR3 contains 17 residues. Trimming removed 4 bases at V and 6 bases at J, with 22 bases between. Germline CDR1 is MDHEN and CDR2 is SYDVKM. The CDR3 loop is CASSSRGMVRITNEQFF. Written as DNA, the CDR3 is TGTGCCAGCAGTTCACGGGGGATGGTTAGAATTACCAATGAGCAGTTCTTC.

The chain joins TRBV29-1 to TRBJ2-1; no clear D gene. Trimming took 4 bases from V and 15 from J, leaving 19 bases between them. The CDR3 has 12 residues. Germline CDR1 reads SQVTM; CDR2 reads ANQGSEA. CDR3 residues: CSVAMTLSVRFF. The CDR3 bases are TGCAGCGTTGCTATGACTCTCAGTGTGCGGTTCTTC.

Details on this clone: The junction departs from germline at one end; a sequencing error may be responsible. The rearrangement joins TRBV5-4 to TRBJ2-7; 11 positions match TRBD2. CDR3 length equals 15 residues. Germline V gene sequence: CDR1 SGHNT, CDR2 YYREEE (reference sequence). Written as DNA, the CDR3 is TGTGCCAGCAGCTTGGGGACTAGCGGGTCCTCCGAGCAGTACTTC. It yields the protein CASSLGTSGSSEQYF.

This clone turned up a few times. CDR3 nucleotide sequence: TGTGCCAGCAGTTTATGGGGGGGCGAAGCTGAAGCTTTCTTT. It codes for CASSLWGGEAEAFF. The chain is built from TRBV28 and TRBJ1-1; possibly TRBD1 for D (6 bases). The germline gives CDR1 MDHEN, CDR2 SYDVKM. Between the trimmed V and J ends, which lost 0 bases and 6 bases, there was a span of 11 bases. There are 14 residues in the CDR3.

CDR3 sequence (DNA): TGTGCCAGCAGTTTATTTGAATCCCCAAGGACTAGCGGGAGGAACCGTGGGGGCTACAATGAGCAGTTCTTC. Amino acid sequence: CASSLFESPRTSGRNRGGYNEQFF. The chain uses TRBV27 and TRBJ2-1, with 14 bases identical to TRBD2. The CDR3 spans 24 residues. The V gene's germline CDR1 is MNHEY and CDR2 SMNVEV (reference sequence). The V segment lost 1 base and the J segment 3 bases; nucleotides outside the gene matches: 23.

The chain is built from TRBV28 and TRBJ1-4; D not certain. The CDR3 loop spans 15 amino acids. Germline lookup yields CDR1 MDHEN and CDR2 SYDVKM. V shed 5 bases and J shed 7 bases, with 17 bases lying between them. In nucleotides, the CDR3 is TGTGCCAGCAGTGCTTCCGGCTCGAAGCTTGAAAAACTGTTTTTT. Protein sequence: CASSASGSKLEKLFF.

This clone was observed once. CDR3 sequence: CASSQESFWESGNTIYF. DNA of the CDR3: TGCGCCAGCAGCCAAGAGTCCTTCTGGGAATCTGGAAACACCATATATTTT. The chain uses TRBV4-1 and TRBJ1-3; D uncertain. The V end was cut by 0 bases, the J end by 1 base, with 13 bases between. This CDR3 has 17 residues. Looked up from germline, CDR1 is MGHRA and CDR2 is YSYEKL.

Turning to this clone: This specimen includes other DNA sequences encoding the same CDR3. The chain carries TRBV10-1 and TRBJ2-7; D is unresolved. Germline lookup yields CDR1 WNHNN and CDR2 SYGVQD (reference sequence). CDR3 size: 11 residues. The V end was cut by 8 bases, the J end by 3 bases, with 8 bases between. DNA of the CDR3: TGCGCCAGCGGGGATGTCTACGAGCAGTACTTC. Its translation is CASGDVYEQYF.

The CDR3 DNA sequence: TGTGCCAGCAGCCAACGGTCGGATACGCAGTATTTT. Translation: CASSQRSDTQYF. The V gene is TRBV7-2, the J gene TRBJ2-3; no definite D call. V was trimmed by 5 bases and J by 6 bases, leaving 9 bases between them. This CDR3 comprises 12 residues. Germline CDR1 is SGHTA and CDR2 is FQGNSA. Variable domain in full (rest from reference TRBV7-2 and TRBJ2-3): GAGVSQSPSNKVTEKGKDVELRCDPISGHTALYWYRQSLGQGLEFLIYFQGNSAPDKSGLPSDRFSAERTGGSVSTLTIQRTQQEDSAVYLCASSQRSDTQYFGPGTRLTVL.

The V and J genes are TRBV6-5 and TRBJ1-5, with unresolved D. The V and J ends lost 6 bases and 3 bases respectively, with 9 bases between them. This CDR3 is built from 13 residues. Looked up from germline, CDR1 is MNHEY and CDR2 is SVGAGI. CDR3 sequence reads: CASRGGFNQPQHF. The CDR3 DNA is TGTGCCAGCAGAGGAGGGTTCAATCAGCCCCAGCATTTT.

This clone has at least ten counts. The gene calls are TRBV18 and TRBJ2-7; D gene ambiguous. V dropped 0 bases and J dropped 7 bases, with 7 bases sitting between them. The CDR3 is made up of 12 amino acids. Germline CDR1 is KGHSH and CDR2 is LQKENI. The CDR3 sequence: CASSPPQREQYF. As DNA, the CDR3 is TGTGCCAGCTCACCACCCCAGAGAGAGCAGTACTTC.

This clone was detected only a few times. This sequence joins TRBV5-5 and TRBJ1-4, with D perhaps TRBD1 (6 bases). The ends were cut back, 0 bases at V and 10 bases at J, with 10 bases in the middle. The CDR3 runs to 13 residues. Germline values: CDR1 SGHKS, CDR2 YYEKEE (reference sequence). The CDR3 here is CASSLDRVGKLFF. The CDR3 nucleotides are TGTGCCAGCAGCTTGGACAGGGTGGGAAAACTGTTTTTT.

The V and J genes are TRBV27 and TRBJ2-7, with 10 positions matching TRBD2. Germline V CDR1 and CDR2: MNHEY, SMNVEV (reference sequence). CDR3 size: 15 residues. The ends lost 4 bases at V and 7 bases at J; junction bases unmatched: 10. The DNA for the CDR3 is TGTGCCAGCAGTTCCGGACTAGCGGCAATGGCGGAGCAGTACTTC. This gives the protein CASSSGLAAMAEQYF.

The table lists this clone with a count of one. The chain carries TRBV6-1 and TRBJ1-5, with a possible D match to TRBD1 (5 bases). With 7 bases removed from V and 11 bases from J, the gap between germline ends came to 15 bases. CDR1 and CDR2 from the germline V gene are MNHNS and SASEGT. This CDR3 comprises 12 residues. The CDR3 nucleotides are TGTGCCAGCACCGACCGATGGGGGGCCCAGCATTTT. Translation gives CASTDRWGAQHF.

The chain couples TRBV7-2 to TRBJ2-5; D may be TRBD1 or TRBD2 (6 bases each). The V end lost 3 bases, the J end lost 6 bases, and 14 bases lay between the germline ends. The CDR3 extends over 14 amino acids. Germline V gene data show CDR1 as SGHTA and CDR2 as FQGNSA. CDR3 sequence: CASSFGGGDKTQYF. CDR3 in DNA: TGTGCCAGCAGCTTTGGGGGCGGGGATAAGACCCAGTACTTC. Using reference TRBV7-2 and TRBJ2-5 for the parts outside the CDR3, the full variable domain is GAGVSQSPSNKVTEKGKDVELRCDPISGHTALYWYRQSLGQGLEFLIYFQGNSAPDKSGLPSDRFSAERTGGSVSTLTIQRTQQEDSAVYLCASSFGGGDKTQYFGPGTRLLVL.

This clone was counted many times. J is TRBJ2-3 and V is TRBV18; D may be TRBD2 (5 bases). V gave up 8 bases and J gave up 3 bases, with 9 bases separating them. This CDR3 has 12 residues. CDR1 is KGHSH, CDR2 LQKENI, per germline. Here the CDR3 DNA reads TGTGCCAGCAAAACTAGAACAGATACGCAGTATTTT. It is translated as CASKTRTDTQYF.

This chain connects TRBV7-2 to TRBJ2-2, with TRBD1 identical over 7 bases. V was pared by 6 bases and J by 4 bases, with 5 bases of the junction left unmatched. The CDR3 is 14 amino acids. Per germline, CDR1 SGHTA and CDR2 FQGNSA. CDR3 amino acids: CASRWGTATGELFF. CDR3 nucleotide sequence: TGTGCCAGCAGATGGGGGACAGCCACCGGGGAGCTGTTTTTT.

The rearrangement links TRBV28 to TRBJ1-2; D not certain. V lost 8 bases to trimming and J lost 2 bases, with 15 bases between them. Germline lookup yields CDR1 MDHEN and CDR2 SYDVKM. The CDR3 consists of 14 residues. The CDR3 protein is CASFNSFPNYGYTF. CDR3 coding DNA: TGTGCCAGCTTTAATTCCTTTCCCAACTATGGCTACACCTTC.

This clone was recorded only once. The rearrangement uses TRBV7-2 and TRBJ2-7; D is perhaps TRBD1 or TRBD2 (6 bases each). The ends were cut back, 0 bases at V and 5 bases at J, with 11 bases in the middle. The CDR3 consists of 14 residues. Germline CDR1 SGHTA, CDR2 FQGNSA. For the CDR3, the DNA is TGTGCCAGCAGCTTAGCGCCGGGGGCGAACGAGCAGTACTTC. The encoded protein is CASSLAPGANEQYF.

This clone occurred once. The chain's CDR3 is CASSFVGDLGYGYTF. As DNA, the CDR3 is TGTGCCAGCAGTTTCGTGGGGGATCTCGGCTATGGCTACACCTTC. The chain couples TRBV28 to TRBJ1-2; D might be TRBD1 (5 bases). Looked up from germline, CDR1 is MDHEN and CDR2 is SYDVKM. V was pared by 3 bases and J by 4 bases, with 15 bases between. The CDR3 contains 15 residues.

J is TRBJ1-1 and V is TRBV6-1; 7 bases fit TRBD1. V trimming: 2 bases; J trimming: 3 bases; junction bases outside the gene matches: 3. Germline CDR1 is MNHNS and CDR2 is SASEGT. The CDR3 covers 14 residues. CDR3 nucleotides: TGTGCCAGCAGTGAACAGGGGGGCGACACTGAAGCTTTCTTT. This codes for CASSEQGGDTEAFF.

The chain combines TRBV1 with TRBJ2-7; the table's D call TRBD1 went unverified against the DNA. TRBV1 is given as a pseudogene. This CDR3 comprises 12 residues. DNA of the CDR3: TGCACCAGCAACGGGACAGGCTACGAGCAGTACTTC. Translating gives CTSNGTGYEQYF.

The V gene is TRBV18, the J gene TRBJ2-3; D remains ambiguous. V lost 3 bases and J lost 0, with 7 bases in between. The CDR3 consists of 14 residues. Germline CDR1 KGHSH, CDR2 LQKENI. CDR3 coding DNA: TGTGCCAGCTCACCGCAGGTTAGCACAGATACGCAGTATTTT. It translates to CASSPQVSTDTQYF.

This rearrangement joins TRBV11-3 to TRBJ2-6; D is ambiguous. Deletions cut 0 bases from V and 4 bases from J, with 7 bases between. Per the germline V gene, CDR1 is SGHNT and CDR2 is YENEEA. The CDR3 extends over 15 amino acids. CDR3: CASSLDSTGANVLTF. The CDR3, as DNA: TGTGCCAGCAGCTTAGATTCAACCGGGGCCAACGTCCTGACTTTC.